A single sample is the source of the 15 T cell receptor beta chains below, sequenced in a study of blood T cells in healthy people across ages (dated by TCRdb to the mid-2010s). The method was 5' RACE. The sequencer listed for this sample is Illumina HiSeq 2500. A second PCR of roughly 6 to 11 cycles was run with a J-beta primer mix and a sample-barcoded 5' primer. The public sequencing data were trimmed at Q25 with fastp and processed into clonotypes with MiXCR by TCRdb, which kept only in-frame beta chains. Each entry merges the rows of one CDR3 protein and shows their most common DNA and genes. The sample contains 1.5 million to 2 million distinct CDR3 sequences, around 50% of them found a single time. More than 2% of the sample rests with the top ten. The sequenced material came from blood. The receptor source for this set is a woman between 40 and 50 years old in good health.

This clonotype was detected only a few times. The chain joins TRBV28 to TRBJ2-7; D ambiguous. The V gene's germline CDR1 is MDHEN and CDR2 SYDVKM. The CDR3 runs 15 residues. V was pared by 5 bases and J by 7 bases, with 21 bases between. The CDR3 protein is CASSPRQAPPTEQYF. CDR3 nucleotides: TGTGCCAGCAGTCCGAGGCAGGCCCCCCCTACAGAGCAGTACTTC.

This clonotype was picked up a small number of times. The V call is TRBV4-3, the J call TRBJ2-1; 8 bases fit TRBD1. This CDR3 region has 16 residues. V was clipped by 4 bases and J by 0 bases; unmatched bases: 5. Germline V gene lookup returns CDR1 LGHNA and CDR2 YSLEER. The CDR3 loop reads CASSLWTGSSYNEQFF. CDR3 sequence (DNA): TGCGCCAGCAGCCTTTGGACAGGGAGCTCCTACAATGAGCAGTTCTTC.

The V gene is TRBV4-3, the J gene TRBJ1-1; 12 bases are a match to TRBD1. The CDR3 is made up of 21 amino acids. Germline V gives CDR1 LGHNA, CDR2 YSLEER. Trimming cost V 0 bases and J 3 bases; bases outside gene matches: 17. CDR3 region: CASSQDRNVGTGGVEDTEAFF. The CDR3 coding sequence is TGCGCCAGCAGCCAAGATAGGAATGTTGGGACAGGGGGCGTTGAGGACACTGAAGCTTTCTTT.

The rearrangement uses TRBV6-2 or TRBV6-3 and TRBJ2-7, with D tentatively TRBD2 (5 bases). Gene TRBJ2-5 matches the end of the DNA better, so the J call may be wrong. Per germline, CDR1 MNHEY and CDR2 SVGEGT. The CDR3 is made up of 14 amino acids. The CDR3 here is CASSSMDRRETQYF. CDR3 nucleotides: TGTGCCAGCAGTTCAATGGATCGGAGGGAGACCCAGTACTTC.

This clonotype was seen a few times. The V gene is TRBV20-1, the J gene TRBJ2-4; no clear D. The CDR3 runs to 15 residues. Germline lookup yields CDR1 DFQATT and CDR2 SNEGSKA (reference sequence). Trimming took off 5 bases at V and 7 bases at J, with 21 bases between the two ends. CDR3 nucleotide sequence: TGCAGTGCTGCACGATCAATACGGTCGTTGAACATTCAGTACTTC. This encodes CSAARSIRSLNIQYF.

This clonotype was seen only a few times. The chain links TRBV7-2 to TRBJ2-7; 8 nucleotides match TRBD1. Germline V gene lookup returns CDR1 SGHTA and CDR2 FQGNSA. After removal of 1 base from V and 12 bases from J, the junction contained 11 bases not matched to a gene. This CDR3 spans 14 amino acids. CDR3 sequence: CASSLVGQGGGAYF. The CDR3, as DNA: TGTGCCAGCAGCTTAGTAGGACAGGGAGGAGGAGCGTACTTC.

The chain is built from TRBV7-2 and TRBJ2-7, with 9 bases lining up with TRBD2. This CDR3 region has 16 residues. Germline assignment: CDR1 SGHTA and CDR2 FQGNSA. Losses at the gene ends were 0 bases for V and 2 bases for J; bases not matched to a gene: 5. The CDR3 loop reads CASSLASLAGTYEQYF. The CDR3 DNA is TGTGCCAGCAGCTTAGCCAGCCTAGCGGGGACCTACGAGCAGTACTTC.

The chain employs TRBV5-1 and TRBJ2-5; weak D call: TRBD1 (6 bases). The CDR3 consists of 15 residues. CDR1 and CDR2 (germline): SGHRS, YFSETQ. The V end lost 3 bases, the J end lost 1 base, and 13 bases lay between the germline ends. CDR3 DNA: TGCGCCAGCAGCTCATTTGGACAGAGCCAAGAGACCCAGTACTTC. It specifies CASSSFGQSQETQYF.

This clonotype showed up just a few times. The chain is built from TRBV4-2 and TRBJ2-1; no clear D. The germline V gene has CDR1 LGHNA and CDR2 YNFKEQ. V was clipped by 5 bases and J by 4 bases, with 15 bases between them. The CDR3 contains 15 residues. In nucleotides, the CDR3 is TGTGCCAGCAGCTCAAGTTCCCTTGGTTACAATGAGCAGTTCTTC. This sequence encodes CASSSSSLGYNEQFF.

The chain combines TRBV7-9 with TRBJ2-1, with D perhaps TRBD2 (7 bases). Germline V gene sequence: CDR1 SEHNR, CDR2 FQNEAQ (reference sequence). There are 16 residues in the CDR3. Trimming removed 1 base from V and 6 bases from J, with 16 bases in between. DNA for the CDR3: TGTGCCAGCAGCTTAGGCGGGGGCTCCAGGGTCAATGAGCAGTTCTTC. It is translated as CASSLGGGSRVNEQFF.

The chain employs TRBV20-1 and TRBJ2-3; 11 bases line up with TRBD2. The CDR3 length is 14 residues. Germline V CDR1 and CDR2: DFQATT, SNEGSKA (reference sequence). The J segment lost 7 bases and the V segment lost 2 bases, leaving 5 bases of the junction unmatched. CDR3: CSARPLAGGYTQYF. The CDR3 DNA sequence: TGCAGTGCTAGACCCCTAGCGGGGGGATATACGCAGTATTTT.

This chain uses TRBV20-1 with TRBJ2-5; the D is unclear. The CDR3 is made up of 12 amino acids. Deletions cut 8 bases from V and 0 bases from J, with 10 bases between. Germline V lookup: CDR1 DFQATT, CDR2 SNEGSKA (reference sequence). In DNA, the CDR3 is TGCAGTAGTGGCCAGTACCAAGAGACCCAGTACTTC. Its translation is CSSGQYQETQYF.

The chain couples TRBV28 to TRBJ1-6; D is perhaps TRBD1 (6 bases). V was clipped by 6 bases and J by 10 bases, with 19 bases between them. Germline V gene sequence: CDR1 MDHEN, CDR2 SYDVKM. This CDR3 comprises 15 residues. The CDR3, as DNA: TGTGCCAGCAGCCCCCCCACAGGGATGTCATCACCCCTCCACTTT. This sequence encodes CASSPPTGMSSPLHF.

V gene TRBV7-9 combines with J gene TRBJ2-1, with D possibly matching TRBD1 (6 bases). The germline gives CDR1 SEHNR, CDR2 FQNEAQ (reference sequence). Trimming took 3 bases from V and 6 from J, leaving 18 bases between them. This CDR3 is built from 16 residues. CDR3 nucleotides: TGTGCCAGCAGCTTCCCCCAAGGGGGAACGGGCAATGAGCAGTTCTTC. Its protein product is CASSFPQGGTGNEQFF. The entire variable domain, with the rest obtained from reference TRBV7-9 and TRBJ2-1, is as follows: DTGVSQNPRHKITKRGQNVTFRCDPISEHNRLYWYRQTLGQGPEFLTYFQNEAQLEKSRLLSDRFSAERPKGSFSTLEIQRTEQGDSAMYLCASSFPQGGTGNEQFFGPGTRLTVL.

This clonotype has more than one count but fewer than ten. The chain links TRBV12-3 or TRBV12-4 to TRBJ2-4, with D perhaps being TRBD1 or TRBD2 (5 bases each). Between the trimmed V and J ends, which lost 7 bases and 6 bases, there was a span of 10 bases. The CDR3 is 12 residues long. The CDR3 nucleotides are TGTGCCAGCATGGGAGACAGAAACATTCAGTACTTC. It specifies CASMGDRNIQYF.